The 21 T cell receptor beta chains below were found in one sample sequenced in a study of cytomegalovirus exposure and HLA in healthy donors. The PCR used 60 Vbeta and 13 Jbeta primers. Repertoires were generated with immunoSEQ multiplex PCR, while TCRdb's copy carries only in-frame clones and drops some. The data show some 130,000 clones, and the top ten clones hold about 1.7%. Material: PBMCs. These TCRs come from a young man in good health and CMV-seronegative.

CDR3 region: CASSFLRRWDRSIGTEAFF. The CDR3 bases are TGTGCCAGCAGCTTCCTTCGGAGATGGGACAGATCGATTGGCACTGAAGCTTTCTTT. The chain links TRBV5-6 to TRBJ1-1, with TRBD1 matching over 7 bases. Germline CDR1 SGHDT, CDR2 YYEEEE. The CDR3 is made up of 19 amino acids. J lost 4 bases, V lost 2 bases, and 20 bases had no gene match.

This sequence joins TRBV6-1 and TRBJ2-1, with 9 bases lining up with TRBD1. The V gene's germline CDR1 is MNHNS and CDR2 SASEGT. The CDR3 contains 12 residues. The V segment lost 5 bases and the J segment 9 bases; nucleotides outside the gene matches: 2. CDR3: CASSLQGAEQFF. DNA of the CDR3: TGTGCCAGCAGTTTACAGGGGGCTGAGCAGTTCTTC.

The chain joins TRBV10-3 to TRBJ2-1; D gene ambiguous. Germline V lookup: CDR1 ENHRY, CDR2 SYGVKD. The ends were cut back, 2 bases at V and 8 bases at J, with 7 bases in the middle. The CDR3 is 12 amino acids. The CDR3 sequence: CAISEPFDEQFF. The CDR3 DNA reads TGTGCCATCAGTGAGCCATTTGATGAGCAGTTCTTC.

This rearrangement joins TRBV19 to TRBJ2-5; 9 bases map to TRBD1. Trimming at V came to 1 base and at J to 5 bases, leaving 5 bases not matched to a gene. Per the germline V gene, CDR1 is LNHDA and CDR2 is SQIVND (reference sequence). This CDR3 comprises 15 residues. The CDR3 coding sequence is TGTGCCAGTAGTATAGGGGGGACAGGGTCCGAGACCCAGTACTTC. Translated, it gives CASSIGGTGSETQYF.

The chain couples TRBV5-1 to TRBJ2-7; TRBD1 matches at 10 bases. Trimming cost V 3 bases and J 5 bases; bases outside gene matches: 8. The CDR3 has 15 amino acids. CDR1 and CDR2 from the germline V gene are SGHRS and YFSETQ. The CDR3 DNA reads TGCGCCAGCAGCTATCGACAGGGGGCCAATAACGAGCAGTACTTC. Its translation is CASSYRQGANNEQYF.

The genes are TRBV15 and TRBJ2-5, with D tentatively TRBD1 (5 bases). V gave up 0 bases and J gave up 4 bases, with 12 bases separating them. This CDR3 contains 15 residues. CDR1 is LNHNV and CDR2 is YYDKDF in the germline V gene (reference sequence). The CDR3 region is CATSRDQGRAETQYF. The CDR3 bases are TGTGCCACCAGCAGAGATCAGGGTAGGGCAGAGACCCAGTACTTC. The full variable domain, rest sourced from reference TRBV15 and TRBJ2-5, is DAMVIQNPRYQVTQFGKPVTLSCSQTLNHNVMYWYQQKSSQAPKLLFHYYDKDFNNEADTPDNFQSRRPNTSFCFLDIRSPGLGDTAMYLCATSRDQGRAETQYFGPGTRLLVL.

The CDR3 spells CASSLPNTEAFF. CDR3 sequence (DNA): TGTGCCAGCAGTCTTCCGAACACTGAAGCTTTCTTT. The J gene is TRBJ1-1, the V gene TRBV28, with D unresolved. V was trimmed by 5 bases and J by 1 base, leaving 5 bases between them. CDR1 and CDR2 (germline): MDHEN, SYDVKM. The CDR3 is made up of 12 amino acids.

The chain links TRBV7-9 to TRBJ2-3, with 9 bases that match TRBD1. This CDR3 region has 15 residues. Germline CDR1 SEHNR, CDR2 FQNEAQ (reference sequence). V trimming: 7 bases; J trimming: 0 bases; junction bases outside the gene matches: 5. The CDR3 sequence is CASISTGGSTDTQYF. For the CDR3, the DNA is TGTGCCAGCATTTCGACAGGGGGGAGCACAGATACGCAGTATTTT.

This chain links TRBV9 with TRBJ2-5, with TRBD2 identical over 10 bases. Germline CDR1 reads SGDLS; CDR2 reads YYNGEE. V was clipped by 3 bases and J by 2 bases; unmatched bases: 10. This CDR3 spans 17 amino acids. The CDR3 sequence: CASSAVVSLAGQETQYF. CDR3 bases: TGTGCCAGCAGCGCTGTGGTTTCACTAGCGGGACAAGAGACCCAGTACTTC.

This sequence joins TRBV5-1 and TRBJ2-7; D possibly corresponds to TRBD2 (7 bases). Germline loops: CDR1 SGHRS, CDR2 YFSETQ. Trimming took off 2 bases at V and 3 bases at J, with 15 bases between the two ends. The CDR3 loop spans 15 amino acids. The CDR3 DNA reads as TGCGCCAGCAGCTTAGGGGGGGGGCCTCACTACGAGCAGTACTTC. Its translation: CASSLGGGPHYEQYF.

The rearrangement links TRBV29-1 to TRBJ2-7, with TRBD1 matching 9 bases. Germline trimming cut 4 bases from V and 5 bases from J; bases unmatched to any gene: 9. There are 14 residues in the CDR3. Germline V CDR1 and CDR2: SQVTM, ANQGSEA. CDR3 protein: CSVGGGQGGDEQYF. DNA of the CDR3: TGCAGCGTTGGGGGGGGACAGGGTGGTGACGAGCAGTACTTC.

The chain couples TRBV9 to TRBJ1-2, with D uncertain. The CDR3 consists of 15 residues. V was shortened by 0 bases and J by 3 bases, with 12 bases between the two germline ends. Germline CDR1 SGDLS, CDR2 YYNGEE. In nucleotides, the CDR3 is TGTGCCAGCAGCGTAGCCACCGGACTCCACTATGGCTACACCTTC. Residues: CASSVATGLHYGYTF.

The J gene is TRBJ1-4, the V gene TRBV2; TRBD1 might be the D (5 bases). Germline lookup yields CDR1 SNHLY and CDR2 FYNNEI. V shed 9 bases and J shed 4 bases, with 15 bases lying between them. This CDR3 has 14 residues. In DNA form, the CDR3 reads TGTGCCAGGGGGGGTGGAGGTGGTAATGAAAAACTGTTTTTT. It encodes CARGGGGGNEKLFF.

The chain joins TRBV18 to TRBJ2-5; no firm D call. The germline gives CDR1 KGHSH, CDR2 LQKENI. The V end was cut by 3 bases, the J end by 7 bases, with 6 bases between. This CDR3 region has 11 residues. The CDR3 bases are TGTGCCAGCTCACCTTTCGGGACCCAGTACTTC. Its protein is CASSPFGTQYF.

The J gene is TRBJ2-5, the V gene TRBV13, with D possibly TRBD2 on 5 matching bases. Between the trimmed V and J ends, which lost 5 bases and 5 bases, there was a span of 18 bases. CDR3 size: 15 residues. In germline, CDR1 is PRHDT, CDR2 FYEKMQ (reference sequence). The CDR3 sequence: CASSVGRGVTETQYF. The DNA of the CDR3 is TGTGCCAGCAGCGTCGGACGGGGAGTCACTGAGACCCAGTACTTC. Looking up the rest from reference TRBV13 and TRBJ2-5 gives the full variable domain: AAGVIQSPRHLIKEKRETATLKCYPIPRHDTVYWYQQGPGQDPQFLISFYEKMQSDKGSIPDRFSAQQFSDYHSELNMSSLELGDSALYFCASSVGRGVTETQYFGPGTRLLVL.

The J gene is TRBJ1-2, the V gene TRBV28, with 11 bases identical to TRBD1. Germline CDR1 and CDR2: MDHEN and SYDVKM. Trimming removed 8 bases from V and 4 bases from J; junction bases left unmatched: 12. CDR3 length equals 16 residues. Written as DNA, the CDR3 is TGTGCCAGCGATTGGGGCGGGACAGGGGGTTTCTATGGCTACACCTTC. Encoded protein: CASDWGGTGGFYGYTF.

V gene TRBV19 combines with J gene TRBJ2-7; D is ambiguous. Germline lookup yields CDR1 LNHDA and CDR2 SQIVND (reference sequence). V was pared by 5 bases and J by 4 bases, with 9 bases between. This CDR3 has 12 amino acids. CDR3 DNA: TGTGCCAGTAGTTCCAGGTCGTACGAGCAGTACTTC. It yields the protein CASSSRSYEQYF.

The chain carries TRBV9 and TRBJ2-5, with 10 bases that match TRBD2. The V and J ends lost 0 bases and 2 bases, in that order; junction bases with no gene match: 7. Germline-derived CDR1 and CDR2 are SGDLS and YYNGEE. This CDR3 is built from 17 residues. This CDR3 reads CASSVVASGRGQETQYF. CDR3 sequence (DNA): TGTGCCAGCAGCGTAGTAGCGAGCGGGAGGGGTCAAGAGACCCAGTACTTC.

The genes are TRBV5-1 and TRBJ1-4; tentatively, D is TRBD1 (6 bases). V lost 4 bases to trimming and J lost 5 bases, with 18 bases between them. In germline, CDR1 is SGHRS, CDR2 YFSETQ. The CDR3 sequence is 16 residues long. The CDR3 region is CASSLIPGQQNEKLFF. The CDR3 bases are TGCGCCAGCAGCCTAATTCCGGGACAACAAAATGAAAAACTGTTTTTT.

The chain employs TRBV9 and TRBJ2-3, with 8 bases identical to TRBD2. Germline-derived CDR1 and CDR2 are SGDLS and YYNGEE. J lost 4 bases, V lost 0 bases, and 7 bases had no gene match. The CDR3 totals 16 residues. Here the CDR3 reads CASSVVASGLSDTQYF. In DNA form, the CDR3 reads TGTGCCAGCAGCGTAGTGGCTAGCGGGTTGTCAGATACGCAGTATTTT.

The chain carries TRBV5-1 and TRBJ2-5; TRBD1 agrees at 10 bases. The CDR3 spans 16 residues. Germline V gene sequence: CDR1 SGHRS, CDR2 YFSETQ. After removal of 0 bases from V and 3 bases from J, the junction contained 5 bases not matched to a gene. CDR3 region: CASSLVSGTGEETQYF. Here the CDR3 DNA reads TGCGCCAGCAGCTTGGTCTCCGGGACAGGGGAAGAGACCCAGTACTTC.